This TCR beta chain was observed in a study of cytomegalovirus exposure and HLA in healthy donors. The study ran its PCR with 60 Vbeta and 13 Jbeta primers. Libraries were prepared by immunoSEQ multiplex PCR; TCRdb keeps only in-frame clonotypes and omits some of them. The sample consists of approximately 160,000 clones, about 75% of them appearing once. The V and J ends lost 4 bases and 6 bases respectively, with 15 bases between them. Germline V gives CDR1 SEHNR, CDR2 FQNEAQ (reference sequence). CDR3 length equals 14 residues. V and J are TRBV7-9 and TRBJ1-1; possibly TRBD1 for D (5 bases). The clonotype was recovered from a male donor in good health and CMV-seronegative. The sample taken for sequencing was PBMCs. This CDR3 is CASSYQGPWAEAFF. Here the CDR3 DNA reads TGTGCCAGCAGCTATCAGGGCCCTTGGGCTGAAGCTTTCTTT.